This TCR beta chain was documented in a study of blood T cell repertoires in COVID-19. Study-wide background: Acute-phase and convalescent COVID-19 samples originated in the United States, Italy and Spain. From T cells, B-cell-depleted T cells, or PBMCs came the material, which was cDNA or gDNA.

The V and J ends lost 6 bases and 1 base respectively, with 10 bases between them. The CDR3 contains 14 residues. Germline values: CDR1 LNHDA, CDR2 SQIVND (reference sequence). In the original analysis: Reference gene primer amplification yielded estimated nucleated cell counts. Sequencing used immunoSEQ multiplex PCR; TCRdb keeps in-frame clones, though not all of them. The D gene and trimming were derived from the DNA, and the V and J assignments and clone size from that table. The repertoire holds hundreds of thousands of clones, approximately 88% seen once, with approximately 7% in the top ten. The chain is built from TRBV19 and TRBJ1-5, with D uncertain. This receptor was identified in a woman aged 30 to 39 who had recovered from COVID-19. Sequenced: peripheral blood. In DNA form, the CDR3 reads TGTGCCAGTAGCCGCCCACGGAGCAATCAGCCCCAGCATTTT. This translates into CASSRPRSNQPQHF.